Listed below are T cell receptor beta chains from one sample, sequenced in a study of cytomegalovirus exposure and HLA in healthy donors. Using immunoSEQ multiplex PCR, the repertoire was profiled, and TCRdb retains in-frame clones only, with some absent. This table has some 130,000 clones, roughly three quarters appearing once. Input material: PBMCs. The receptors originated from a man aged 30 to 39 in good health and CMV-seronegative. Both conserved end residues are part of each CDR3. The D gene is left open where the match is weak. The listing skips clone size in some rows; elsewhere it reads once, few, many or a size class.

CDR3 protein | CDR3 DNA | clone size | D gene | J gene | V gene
CASRLAGENEQFF | TGTGCCAGCAGGCTAGCGGGAGAAAATGAGCAGTTCTTC | once | TRBD2 | TRBJ2-1 | TRBV6-1
CASSRELDYGYTF | TGTGCCAGCAGCCGTGAGCTGGACTATGGCTACACCTTC | - | - | TRBJ1-2 | TRBV6-6
CASSLAQGSLYGEAFF | TGTGCCAGCAGCTTGGCTCAGGGTAGCCTTTATGGTGAAGCTTTCTTT | - | - | TRBJ1-1 | TRBV5-6
CASVGTIFNEQFF | TGTGCCAGCGTAGGGACTATTTTCAATGAGCAGTTCTTC | - | TRBD2 | TRBJ2-1 | TRBV7-9
CASSQDRGQETQYF | TGCGCCAGCAGCCAAGATCGGGGCCAAGAGACCCAGTACTTC | - | - | TRBJ2-5 | TRBV4-1
CASSIDRADEAFF | TGTGCCAGCAGCATAGACAGAGCAGATGAAGCTTTCTTT | - | - | TRBJ1-1 | TRBV7-9
CASSPGQGAGKPQHF | TGTGCCAGCAGCCCCGGACAGGGGGCGGGGAAGCCCCAGCATTTT | - | TRBD1 | TRBJ1-5 | TRBV7-2
CASSYDSLNGELFF | TGTGCCAGCAGTTACGACTCATTGAACGGGGAGCTGTTTTTT | - | - | TRBJ2-2 | TRBV6-4
CASSWTSGTQYEQYF | TGTGCCAGCAGTTGGACTAGCGGGACTCAATACGAGCAGTACTTC | few | TRBD2 | TRBJ2-7 | TRBV7-2
CASSQGVAGIYEQYF | TGCGCCAGCAGCCAAGGGGTGGCGGGAATCTACGAGCAGTACTTC | few | - | TRBJ2-7 | TRBV4-1
CASSPPGGLSYEQYF | TGTGCCAGCTCACCCCCGGGGGGATTGAGCTACGAGCAGTACTTC | - | TRBD2 | TRBJ2-7 | TRBV18
CATSRDKGTSYEQYF | TGTGCCACCAGCAGAGATAAAGGGACAAGCTACGAGCAGTACTTC | - | - | TRBJ2-7 | TRBV15
CASRPPVQGLADYNEQFF | TGTGCCAGCAGGCCCCCAGTCCAGGGACTAGCGGATTACAATGAGCAGTTCTTC | - | TRBD2 | TRBJ2-1 | TRBV7-9
CASSLGTPNEQFF | TGTGCCAGCAGTCTGGGGACACCCAATGAGCAGTTCTTC | - | - | TRBJ2-1 | TRBV28
CASSLGGLAGDEQFF | TGTGCCAGCAGCCTAGGGGGACTAGCGGGGGATGAGCAGTTCTTC | - | TRBD2 | TRBJ2-1 | TRBV9
CASSLGQGNSNEKLFF | TGTGCCAGCAGCTTAGGGCAGGGGAATTCTAATGAAAAACTGTTTTTT | - | - | TRBJ1-4 | TRBV7-9
CASSPFGGNEQFF | TGTGCCAGCTCACCATTCGGGGGCAATGAGCAGTTCTTC | few | - | TRBJ2-1 | TRBV18
CASSEPGRRNTQYF | TGCGCCAGCAGTGAGCCCGGGAGGCGGAATACGCAGTATTTT | - | TRBD2 | TRBJ2-3 | TRBV10-1
CASRTGTSGYQETQYF | TGCGCCAGCAGAACCGGGACTAGCGGATACCAAGAGACCCAGTACTTC | - | TRBD2 | TRBJ2-5 | TRBV5-1
CAWSVQTGYEQYF | TGTGCCTGGAGTGTACAAACAGGCTACGAGCAGTACTTC | - | - | TRBJ2-7 | TRBV30
CASSLRENYNEQFF | TGCGCCAGCAGCTTGCGGGAGAACTACAATGAGCAGTTCTTC | - | - | TRBJ2-1 | TRBV5-1
CASSARLAGAYNEQFF | TGCGCCAGCAGCGCCCGACTAGCGGGAGCCTACAATGAGCAGTTCTTC | - | TRBD2 | TRBJ2-1 | TRBV5-1
CAISSAGAYGYTF | TGTGCCATCTCGTCCGCAGGGGCCTATGGCTACACCTTC | once | - | TRBJ1-2 | TRBV2
CASSLAGQPYGYTF | TGTGCCAGCAGTTTAGCGGGCCAACCCTATGGCTACACCTTC | - | - | TRBJ1-2 | TRBV28
CASRGDSSSYEQYF | TGTGCCAGCAGAGGGGACAGTAGCTCCTACGAGCAGTACTTC | - | TRBD1 | TRBJ2-7 | TRBV6-1
CSARGSTDTQYF | TGCAGCGCCCGGGGAAGCACAGATACGCAGTATTTT | - | - | TRBJ2-3 | TRBV29-1
CASSFRPGLADYEQYF | TGTGCCAGCAGCTTCCGACCGGGACTAGCGGACTACGAGCAGTACTTC | - | TRBD2 | TRBJ2-7 | TRBV7-6
CAWSPGLIATNEKLFF | TGTGCCTGGAGTCCAGGCCTTATTGCAACTAATGAAAAACTGTTTTTT | - | - | TRBJ1-4 | TRBV30